This TCR beta chain was identified in a study of blood T cell repertoires in COVID-19. The germline gives CDR1 MNHEY, CDR2 SVGAGI. There are 14 residues in the CDR3. Trimming removed 4 bases at V and 2 bases at J, with 12 bases between. Original processing notes: It was from reference gene primer amplification that nucleated cell counts were estimated. Only in-frame clones appear in the TCRdb table, and some are missing; sequencing was by immunoSEQ multiplex PCR. V, J and clone size derive from that table, while D and trimming were established from the DNA sequence. The data show fewer than 200,000 clones, about 89% seen once.

This receptor was identified in a man aged 18 to 30 who had recovered from COVID-19. Sequenced material: peripheral blood. The J gene is TRBJ2-7, the V gene TRBV6-5; D uncertain. The CDR3 reads CASSWAGVPYEQYF. The CDR3 bases are TGTGCCAGCAGTTGGGCTGGCGTACCCTACGAGCAGTACTTC.